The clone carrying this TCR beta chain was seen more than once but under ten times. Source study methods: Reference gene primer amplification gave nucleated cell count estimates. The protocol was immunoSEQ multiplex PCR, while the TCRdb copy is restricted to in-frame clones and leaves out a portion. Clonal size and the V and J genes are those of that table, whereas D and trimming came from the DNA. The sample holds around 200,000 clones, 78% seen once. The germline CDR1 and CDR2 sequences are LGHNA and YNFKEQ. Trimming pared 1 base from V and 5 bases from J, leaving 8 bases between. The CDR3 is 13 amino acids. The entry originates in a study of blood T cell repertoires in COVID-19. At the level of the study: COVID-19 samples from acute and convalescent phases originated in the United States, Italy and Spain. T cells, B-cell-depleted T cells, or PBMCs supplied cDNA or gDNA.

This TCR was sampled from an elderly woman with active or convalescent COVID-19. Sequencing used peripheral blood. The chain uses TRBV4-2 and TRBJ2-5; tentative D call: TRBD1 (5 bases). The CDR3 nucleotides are TGTGCCAGCAGCCAAGGTGGGGCGGAGACCCAGTACTTC. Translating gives CASSQGGAETQYF.